The entry below gives a single TCR beta chain sequence along with its context. The conserved final phenylalanine or tryptophan is absent from the CDR3, which likely points to a read error. The data were taken from a study of Graves' ophthalmopathy and Graves' hyperthyroidism. Germline lookup yields CDR1 SNHLY and CDR2 FYNNEI. The CDR3 sequence is 15 residues long. V lost 5 bases and J lost 1; bases outside the gene matches: 3. Amplified TCR beta CDR3 regions were obtained using RNA transcripts as template. The authors performed first-round RT-PCR with HTBI primers and then a second-round multiplex PCR. From the multiplex PCR reads, TCRdb called clonotypes with MiXCR, one entry per CDR3 protein. The sample gives about 550,000 distinct CDR3 sequences, about 35% of which show up once; about 4% is in the top ten.

The receptor was derived from an adult man with Graves' hyperthyroidism. The V call is TRBV2, the J call TRBJ2-2; 8 bases agree with TRBD2. Sequenced sample: peripheral blood or thyroid tissue (not recorded which). In DNA form, the CDR3 reads TGTGCCAGCAGTCCTCTAGCGGGGAACACCGGGGAGCTGTTTAGG. Its protein is CASSPLAGNTGELFR.